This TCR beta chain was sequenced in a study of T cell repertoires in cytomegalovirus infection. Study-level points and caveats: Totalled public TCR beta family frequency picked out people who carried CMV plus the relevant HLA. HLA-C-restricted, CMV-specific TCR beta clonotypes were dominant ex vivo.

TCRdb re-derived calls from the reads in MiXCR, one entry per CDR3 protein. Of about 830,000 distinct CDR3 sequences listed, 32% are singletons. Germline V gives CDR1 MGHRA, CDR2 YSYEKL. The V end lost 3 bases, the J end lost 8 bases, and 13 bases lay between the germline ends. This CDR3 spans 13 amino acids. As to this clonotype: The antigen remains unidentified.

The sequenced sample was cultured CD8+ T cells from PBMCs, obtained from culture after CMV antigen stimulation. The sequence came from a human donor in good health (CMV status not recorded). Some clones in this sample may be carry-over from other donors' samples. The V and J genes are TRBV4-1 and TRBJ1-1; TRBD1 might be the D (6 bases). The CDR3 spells CASSQGGQREAFF. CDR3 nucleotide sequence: TGCGCCAGCAGCCAGGGGGGACAACGGGAAGCTTTCTTT.